These 15 T cell receptor beta chains came from one sample sequenced in a study of CD8 T cells in Susac syndrome. Reverse transcription of about 0.5 to 1 ug RNA was carried out with random hexamers. TCRdb re-analysed the immunoSEQ multiplex PCR reads in MiXCR, keeping a single row per CDR3 protein. The sample consists of more than 200,000 distinct CDR3 sequences, around 93% of them appearing once. Sequenced material: CD4+ T cells from PBMCs. The origin of the receptors is a human donor with multiple sclerosis.

This rearrangement joins TRBV30 to TRBJ2-7; 8 nucleotides match TRBD1. The trim removed 5 bases at V and 2 bases at J, leaving 11 bases unmatched. The length of the CDR3 is 15 residues. Looked up from germline, CDR1 is GTSNPN and CDR2 is SVGIG (reference sequence). For the CDR3, the DNA is TGTGCCTGGGTGGCCCCCCGGGACAGGCCCTACGAGCAGTACTTC. This sequence encodes CAWVAPRDRPYEQYF.

V usage is TRBV18 and J usage is TRBJ2-1; 9 nucleotides align to TRBD2. This CDR3 comprises 16 residues. The germline V gene has CDR1 KGHSH and CDR2 LQKENI. The J segment lost 3 bases and the V segment lost 0 bases, leaving 3 bases of the junction unmatched. CDR3 DNA sequence: TGTGCCAGCTCACCACCGATTAGCGGGAGCTACAATGAGCAGTTCTTC. It codes for CASSPPISGSYNEQFF.

The J gene is TRBJ2-2, the V gene TRBV18; 7 bases fit TRBD1. Germline CDR1 and CDR2: KGHSH and LQKENI. The CDR3 is made up of 16 amino acids. V shed 2 bases, J shed 5 bases, and the junction held 8 bases outside the gene matches. CDR3 loop: CASSPTLTGKTGELFF. The CDR3, as DNA: TGTGCCAGCTCACCAACTTTGACAGGGAAGACCGGGGAGCTGTTTTTT.

The CDR3 DNA is TGCGCCAGCAGCCAAGGGACAGGGGGCGCGGAGACCCAGTACTTC. It encodes CASSQGTGGAETQYF. The chain employs TRBV4-1 and TRBJ2-5, with 11 bases identical to TRBD1. V trimming: 1 base; J trimming: 5 bases; junction bases outside the gene matches: 3. CDR3 length equals 15 residues. Germline V CDR1 and CDR2: MGHRA, YSYEKL.

V gene TRBV5-1 combines with J gene TRBJ2-1; possibly TRBD1 for D (6 bases). CDR3 length: 14 residues. Germline-derived CDR1 and CDR2 are SGHRS and YFSETQ. V lost 3 bases, J lost 4 bases, and 11 bases lay in between. Here the CDR3 DNA reads TGCGCCAGCAGCTCGGACAGCACTTACAATGAGCAGTTCTTC. Protein: CASSSDSTYNEQFF. Based on the CDR3 plus reference TRBV5-1 and TRBJ2-1, the full variable domain is KAGVTQTPRYLIKTRGQQVTLSCSPISGHRSVSWYQQTPGQGLQFLFEYFSETQRNKGNFPGRFSGRQFSNSRSEMNVSTLELGDSALYLCASSSDSTYNEQFFGPGTRLTVL.

This clonotype showed up just once. The V gene is TRBV9, the J gene TRBJ2-2; no definite D call. Trimming removed 4 bases at V and 0 bases at J, with 10 bases between. The germline V gene encodes CDR1 SGDLS and CDR2 YYNGEE. This CDR3 has 15 residues. For the CDR3, the DNA is TGTGCCAGCAGCCTCTTCGGATCGAACACCGGGGAGCTGTTTTTT. Residues: CASSLFGSNTGELFF.

The chain has TRBV19 and TRBJ1-5, with D hard to call. This CDR3 has 15 amino acids. With 5 bases removed from V and 2 bases from J, the gap between germline ends came to 13 bases. Looked up from germline, CDR1 is LNHDA and CDR2 is SQIVND (reference sequence). The CDR3: CASSPTASGNQPQHF. Here the CDR3 DNA reads TGTGCCAGTAGTCCCACCGCTAGCGGCAATCAGCCCCAGCATTTT.

This chain uses TRBV19 with TRBJ2-7; possible D gene TRBD1, 6 bases. The germline gives CDR1 LNHDA, CDR2 SQIVND (reference sequence). The V end was cut by 2 bases, the J end by 2 bases, with 13 bases between. CDR3 size: 15 residues. Here the CDR3 reads CASSIPGQLAYEQYF. The CDR3 DNA reads TGTGCCAGTAGTATACCCGGACAGTTAGCCTACGAGCAGTACTTC.

The CDR3 is CASSPGWLAGDNEQFF. The CDR3 region has the DNA TGCGCCAGCAGCCCCGGTTGGCTAGCGGGGGACAATGAGCAGTTCTTC. The rearrangement joins TRBV5-1 to TRBJ2-1, with 10 bases that match TRBD2. The germline V gene has CDR1 SGHRS and CDR2 YFSETQ. The J segment lost 5 bases and the V segment lost 4 bases, leaving 9 bases of the junction unmatched. The CDR3 is 16 amino acids.

This chain joins TRBV9 and TRBJ1-5, with unresolved D. Between the trimmed V and J ends, which lost 0 bases and 2 bases, there was a span of 9 bases. The CDR3 has 15 amino acids. In germline, CDR1 is SGDLS, CDR2 YYNGEE. Here the CDR3 reads CASSVDAGGNQPQHF. The CDR3 nucleotides are TGTGCCAGCAGCGTAGATGCGGGCGGCAATCAGCCCCAGCATTTT.

This chain links TRBV6-2 or TRBV6-3 with TRBJ1-2; tentative D call: TRBD1 (6 bases). The CDR3 loop spans 17 amino acids. Trimming left V 2 bases short and J 4 bases short, with 20 bases between. Per germline, CDR1 MNHEY and CDR2 SVGEGT. CDR3 DNA: TGTGCCAGCAGTTACGGAGACAGGAACAGAATCTCCTATGGCTACACCTTC. Translating it yields CASSYGDRNRISYGYTF.

This clonotype was counted once. The chain couples TRBV24-1 to TRBJ2-2; 8 nucleotides match TRBD1. This CDR3 is 14 amino acids long. V trimming: 4 bases; J trimming: 4 bases; junction bases outside the gene matches: 1. Germline assignment: CDR1 KGHDR and CDR2 SFDVKD. The CDR3 protein is CATSETGVTGELFF. CDR3 sequence (DNA): TGTGCCACCAGTGAGACAGGGGTCACCGGGGAGCTGTTTTTT.

V gene TRBV7-2 combines with J gene TRBJ2-7; D remains unclear. From germline, CDR1 is SGHTA and CDR2 FQGNSA. V was clipped by 1 base and J by 6 bases, with 13 bases between them. The CDR3 is made up of 14 amino acids. In DNA form, the CDR3 reads TGTGCCAGCAGCTTAGAAGTATTTGTGGCCGAGCAGTACTTC. Amino acid sequence: CASSLEVFVAEQYF.

This chain joins TRBV29-1 and TRBJ1-1; the match to TRBD1 covers 10 bases. Germline V gene lookup returns CDR1 SQVTM and CDR2 ANQGSEA. Trimming removed 7 bases from V and 7 bases from J; junction bases left unmatched: 9. The CDR3 sequence is 13 residues long. CDR3 region: CSASGTGAYEAFF. The CDR3 region has the DNA TGCAGCGCTTCCGGGACAGGGGCATATGAAGCTTTCTTT.

This chain joins TRBV7-2 and TRBJ2-5, with a weak D call TRBD2 (5 bases). The CDR3 loop spans 11 amino acids. V gave up 6 bases and J gave up 7 bases, with 9 bases separating them. CDR1 and CDR2 (germline): SGHTA, FQGNSA. CDR3 sequence reads: CASSSEGTQYF. CDR3 in DNA: TGTGCCAGCAGTTCAGAGGGGACCCAGTACTTC.